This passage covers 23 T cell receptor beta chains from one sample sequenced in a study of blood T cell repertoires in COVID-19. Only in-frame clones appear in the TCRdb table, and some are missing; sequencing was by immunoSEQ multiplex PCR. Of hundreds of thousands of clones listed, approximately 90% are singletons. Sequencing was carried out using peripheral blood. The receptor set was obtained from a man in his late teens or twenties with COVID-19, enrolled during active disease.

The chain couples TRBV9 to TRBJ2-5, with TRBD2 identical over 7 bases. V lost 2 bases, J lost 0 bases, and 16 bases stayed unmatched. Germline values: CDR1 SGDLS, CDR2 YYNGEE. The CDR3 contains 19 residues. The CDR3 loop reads CASSVCLAEKKPYQETQYF. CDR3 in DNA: TGTGCCAGCAGCGTCTGCCTAGCGGAAAAGAAACCGTACCAAGAGACCCAGTACTTC.

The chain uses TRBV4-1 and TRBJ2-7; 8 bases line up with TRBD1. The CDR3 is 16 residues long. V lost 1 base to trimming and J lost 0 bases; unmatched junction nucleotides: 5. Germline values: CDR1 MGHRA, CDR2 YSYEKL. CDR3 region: CASSQVDTGGSYEQYF. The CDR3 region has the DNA TGCGCCAGCAGCCAAGTTGACACAGGGGGCTCCTACGAGCAGTACTTC.

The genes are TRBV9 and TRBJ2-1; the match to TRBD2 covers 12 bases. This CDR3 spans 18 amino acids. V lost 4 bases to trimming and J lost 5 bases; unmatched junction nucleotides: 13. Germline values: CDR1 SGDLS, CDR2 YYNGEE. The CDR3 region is CASSSRLAGDLDDNEQFF. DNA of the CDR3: TGTGCCAGCAGCTCTAGACTAGCGGGAGATTTGGACGACAATGAGCAGTTCTTC.

As DNA, the CDR3 is TGTGCCAGCAGTTTATGGTCAGGGCCGGGACTAGCGGGAGGAGAGACCCAGTACTTC. It codes for CASSLWSGPGLAGGETQYF. This chain joins TRBV27 and TRBJ2-5, with 15 bases matching TRBD2. The CDR3 is 19 amino acids. V dropped 1 base and J dropped 4; count of bases not matched to a gene: 10. Germline V lookup: CDR1 MNHEY, CDR2 SMNVEV (reference sequence).

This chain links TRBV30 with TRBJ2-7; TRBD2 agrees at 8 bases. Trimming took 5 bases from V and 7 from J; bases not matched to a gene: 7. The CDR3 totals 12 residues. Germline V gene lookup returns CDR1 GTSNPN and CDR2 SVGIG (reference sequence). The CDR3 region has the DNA TGTGCCTGGGGACGGGAGGGGGAAGAGCAGTACTTC. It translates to CAWGREGEEQYF.

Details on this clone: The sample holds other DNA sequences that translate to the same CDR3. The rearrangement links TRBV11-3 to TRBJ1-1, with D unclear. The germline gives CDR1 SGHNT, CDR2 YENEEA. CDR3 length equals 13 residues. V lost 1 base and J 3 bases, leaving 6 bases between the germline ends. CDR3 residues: CASSLGRDTEAFF. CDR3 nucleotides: TGTGCCAGCAGCTTAGGGAGAGACACTGAAGCTTTCTTT.

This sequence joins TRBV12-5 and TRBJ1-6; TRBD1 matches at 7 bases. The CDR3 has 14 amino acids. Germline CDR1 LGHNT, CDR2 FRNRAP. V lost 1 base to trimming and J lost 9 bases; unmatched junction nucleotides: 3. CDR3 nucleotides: TGTGCTAGTGGTTTGGGACAGGGACTTTCACCCCTCCACTTT. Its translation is CASGLGQGLSPLHF.

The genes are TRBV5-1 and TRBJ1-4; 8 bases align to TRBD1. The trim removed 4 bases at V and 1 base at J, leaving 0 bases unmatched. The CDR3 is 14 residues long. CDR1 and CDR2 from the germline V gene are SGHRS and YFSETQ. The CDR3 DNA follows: TGCGCCAGCAGCGGACAGGGAACTAATGAAAAACTGTTTTTT. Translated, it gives CASSGQGTNEKLFF.

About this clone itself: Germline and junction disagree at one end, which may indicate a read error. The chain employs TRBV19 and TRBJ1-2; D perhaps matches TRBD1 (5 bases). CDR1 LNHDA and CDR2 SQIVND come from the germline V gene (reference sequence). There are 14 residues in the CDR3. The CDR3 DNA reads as TGTGCCAGCCGAGACGGGCAGGGTGGATATGGCCACACCTTC. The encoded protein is CASRDGQGGYGHTF.

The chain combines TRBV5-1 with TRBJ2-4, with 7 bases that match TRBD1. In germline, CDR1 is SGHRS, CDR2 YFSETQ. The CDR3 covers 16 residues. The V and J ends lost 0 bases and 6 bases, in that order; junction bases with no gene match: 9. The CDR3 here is CASSLDQTGKANIQYF. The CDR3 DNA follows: TGCGCCAGCAGCTTGGATCAGACAGGGAAAGCAAACATTCAGTACTTC. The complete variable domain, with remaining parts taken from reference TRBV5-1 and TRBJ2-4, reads KAGVTQTPRYLIKTRGQQVTLSCSPISGHRSVSWYQQTPGQGLQFLFEYFSETQRNKGNFPGRFSGRQFSNSRSEMNVSTLELGDSALYLCASSLDQTGKANIQYFGAGTRLSVL.

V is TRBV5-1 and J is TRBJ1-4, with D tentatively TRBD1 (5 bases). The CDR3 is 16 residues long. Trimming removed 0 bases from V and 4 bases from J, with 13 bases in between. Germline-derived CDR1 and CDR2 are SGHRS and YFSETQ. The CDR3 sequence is CASSLGRQSYNEKLFF. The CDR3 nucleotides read TGCGCCAGCAGCTTGGGCCGACAGAGTTATAATGAAAAACTGTTTTTT.

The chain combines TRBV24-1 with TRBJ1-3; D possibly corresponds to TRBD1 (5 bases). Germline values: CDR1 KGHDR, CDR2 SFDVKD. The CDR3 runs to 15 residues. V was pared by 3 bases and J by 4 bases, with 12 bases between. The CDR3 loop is CATSDPRAAGNTIYF. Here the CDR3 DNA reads TGTGCCACCAGTGATCCCAGGGCGGCGGGAAACACCATATATTTT.

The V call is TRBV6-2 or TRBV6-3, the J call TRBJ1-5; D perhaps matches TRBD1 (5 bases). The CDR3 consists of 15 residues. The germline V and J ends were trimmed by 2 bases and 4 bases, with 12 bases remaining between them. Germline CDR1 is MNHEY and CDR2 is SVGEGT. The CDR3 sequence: CASSYPDSSNQPQHF. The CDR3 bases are TGTGCCAGCAGTTACCCTGACAGTTCAAATCAGCCCCAGCATTTT.

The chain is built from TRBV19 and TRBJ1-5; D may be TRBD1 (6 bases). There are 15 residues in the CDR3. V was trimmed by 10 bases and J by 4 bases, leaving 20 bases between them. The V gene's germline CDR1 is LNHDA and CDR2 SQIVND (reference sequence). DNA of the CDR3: TGTGCCACGGCTTCTTACAGGGACGGGAATCAGCCCCAGCATTTT. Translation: CATASYRDGNQPQHF.

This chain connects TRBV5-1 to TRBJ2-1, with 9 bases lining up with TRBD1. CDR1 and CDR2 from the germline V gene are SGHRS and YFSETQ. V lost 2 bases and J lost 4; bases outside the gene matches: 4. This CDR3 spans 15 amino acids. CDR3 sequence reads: CASSLGQGQYNEQFF. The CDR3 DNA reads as TGCGCCAGCAGCTTAGGACAGGGGCAGTACAATGAGCAGTTCTTC.

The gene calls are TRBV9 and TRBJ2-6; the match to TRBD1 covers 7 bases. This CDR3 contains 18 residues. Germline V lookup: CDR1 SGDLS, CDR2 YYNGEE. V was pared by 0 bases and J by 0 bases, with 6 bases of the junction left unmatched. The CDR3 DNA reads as TGTGCCAGCAGCGTAGGCCGGGACAGCTTCTCTGGGGCCAACGTCCTGACTTTC. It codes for CASSVGRDSFSGANVLTF. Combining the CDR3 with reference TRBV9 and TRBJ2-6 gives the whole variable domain DSGVTQTPKHLITATGQRVTLRCSPRSGDLSVYWYQQSLDQGLQFLIQYYNGEERAKGNILERFSAQQFPDLHSELNLSSLELGDSALYFCASSVGRDSFSGANVLTFGAGSRLTVL.

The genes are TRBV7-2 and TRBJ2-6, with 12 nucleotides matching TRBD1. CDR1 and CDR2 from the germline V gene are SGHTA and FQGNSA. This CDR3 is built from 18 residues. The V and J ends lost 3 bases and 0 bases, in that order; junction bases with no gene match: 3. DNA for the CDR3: TGTGCCAGCAGCTTGGGGACAGGGGGCCTCTCTGGGGCCAACGTCCTGACTTTC. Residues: CASSLGTGGLSGANVLTF.

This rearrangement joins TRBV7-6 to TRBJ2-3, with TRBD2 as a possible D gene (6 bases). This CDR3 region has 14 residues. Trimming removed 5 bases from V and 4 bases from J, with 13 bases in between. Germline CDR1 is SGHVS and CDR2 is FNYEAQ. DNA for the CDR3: TGTGCCAGCAGCCGCGGGATCCCCCCAGATACGCAGTATTTT. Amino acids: CASSRGIPPDTQYF.

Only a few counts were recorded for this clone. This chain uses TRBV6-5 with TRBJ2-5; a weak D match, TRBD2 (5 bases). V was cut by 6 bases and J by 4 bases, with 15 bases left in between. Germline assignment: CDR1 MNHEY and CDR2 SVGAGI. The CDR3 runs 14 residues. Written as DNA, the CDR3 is TGTGCCAGCAGCCAAGGGTATGGGAGAGAGACCCAGTACTTC. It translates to CASSQGYGRETQYF.

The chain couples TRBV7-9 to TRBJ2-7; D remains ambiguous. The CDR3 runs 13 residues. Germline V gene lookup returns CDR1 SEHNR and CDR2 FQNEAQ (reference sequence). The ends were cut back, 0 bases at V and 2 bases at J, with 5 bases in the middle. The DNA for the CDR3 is TGTGCCAGCAGCTTAGCGGGCCCCTACGAGCAGTACTTC. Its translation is CASSLAGPYEQYF.

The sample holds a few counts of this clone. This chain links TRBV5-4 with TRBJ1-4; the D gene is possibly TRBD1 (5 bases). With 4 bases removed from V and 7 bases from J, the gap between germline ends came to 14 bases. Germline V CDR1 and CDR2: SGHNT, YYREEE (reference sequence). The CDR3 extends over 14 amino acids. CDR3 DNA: TGTGCCAGCAGCGCCGGGACTGGTCCTGAAAAACTGTTTTTT. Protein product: CASSAGTGPEKLFF.

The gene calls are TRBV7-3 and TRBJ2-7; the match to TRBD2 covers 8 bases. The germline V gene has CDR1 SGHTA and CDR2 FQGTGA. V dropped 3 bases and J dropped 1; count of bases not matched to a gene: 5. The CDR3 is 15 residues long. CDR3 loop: CASSFERERSYEQYF. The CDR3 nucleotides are TGTGCCAGCAGCTTTGAGCGGGAGCGTTCCTACGAGCAGTACTTC.

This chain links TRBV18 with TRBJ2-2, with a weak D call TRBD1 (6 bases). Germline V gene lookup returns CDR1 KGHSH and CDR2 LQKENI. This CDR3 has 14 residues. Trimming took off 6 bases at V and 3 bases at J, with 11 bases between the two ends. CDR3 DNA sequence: TGTGCCAGCTCCGGGACAATCGACACCGGGGAGCTGTTTTTT. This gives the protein CASSGTIDTGELFF.